The sequence of this T cell receptor beta chain was determined in a study of blood T cell repertoires in COVID-19. Study background: From the United States, Italy and Spain came samples of acute and convalescent COVID-19. Nucleic acid was either cDNA or gDNA, and it came from T cells, B-cell-depleted T cells, or PBMCs.

How the authors handled the data: Reference gene primers were amplified, and this amplification served to estimate nucleated cell counts. The table came from immunoSEQ multiplex PCR; TCRdb's copy has only in-frame clones and leaves some out. V and J calls and clone size are those listed in that table; D and trimming were worked out from the DNA. Of about 120,000 clones detected, roughly four fifths appear once; the ten largest clones hold over 10%. Germline V lookup: CDR1 SNHLY, CDR2 FYNNEI. This CDR3 spans 14 amino acids. Trimming cost V 8 bases and J 0 bases; bases outside gene matches: 4. This sequence joins TRBV2 and TRBJ2-7; 10 bases agree with TRBD2. Sequencing was carried out using peripheral blood. This clonotype originated in a human donor in a cohort sampled during active COVID-19. Written as DNA, the CDR3 is TGTGCCAGCTTCCTAGCGGGGGTCTCCTACGAGCAGTACTTC. It encodes CASFLAGVSYEQYF.